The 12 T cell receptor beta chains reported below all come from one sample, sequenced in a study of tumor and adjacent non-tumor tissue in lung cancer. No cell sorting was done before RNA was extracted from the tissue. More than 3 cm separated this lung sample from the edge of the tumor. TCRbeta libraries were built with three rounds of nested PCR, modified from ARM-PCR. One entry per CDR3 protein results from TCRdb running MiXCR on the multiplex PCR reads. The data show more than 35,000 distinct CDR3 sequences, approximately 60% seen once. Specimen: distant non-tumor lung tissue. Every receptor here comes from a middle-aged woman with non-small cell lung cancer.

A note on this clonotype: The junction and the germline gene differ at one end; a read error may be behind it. The CDR3 is CARSDGQGGSPLHF. CDR3 nucleotide sequence: TGTGCCAGAAGTGACGGACAGGGAGGATCGCCCCTCCACTTT. V usage is TRBV6-1 and J usage is TRBJ1-6; 8 nucleotides match TRBD1. Per germline, CDR1 MNHNS and CDR2 SASEGT. The CDR3 loop spans 14 amino acids.

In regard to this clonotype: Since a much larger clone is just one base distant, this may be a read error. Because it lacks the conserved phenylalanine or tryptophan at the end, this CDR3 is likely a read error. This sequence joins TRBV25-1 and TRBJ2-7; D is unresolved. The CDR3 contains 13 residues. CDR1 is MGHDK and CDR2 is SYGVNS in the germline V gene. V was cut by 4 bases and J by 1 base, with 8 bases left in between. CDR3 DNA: TGTGCCAGCAGTGGGGTGTATTCCTACGAGCAGTACCTC. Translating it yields CASSGVYSYEQYL.

CDR3 bases: TGTACCAACAAGCCCTGGACAGACTCCTACGAGCAGTACTTC. It encodes CTNKPWTDSYEQYF. This chain connects TRBV5-5 to TRBJ2-7; weak D call: TRBD1 (6 bases). Germline lookup yields CDR1 SGHKS and CDR2 YYEKEE (reference sequence). This CDR3 spans 14 amino acids.

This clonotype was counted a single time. The CDR3: CASSSSAETSGRAPGLSDTQHF. CDR3 bases: TGTGCCAGCAGCTCATCCGCCGAAACTAGCGGGAGGGCGCCGGGGCTTTCGGATACGCAGCATTTT. V is TRBV7-9 and J is TRBJ2-3; TRBD1 might be the D (5 bases). The last part of the DNA fits TRBJ1-5 better; the J call may be wrong. The CDR3 extends over 22 amino acids. Germline values: CDR1 SEHNR, CDR2 FQNEAQ (reference sequence).

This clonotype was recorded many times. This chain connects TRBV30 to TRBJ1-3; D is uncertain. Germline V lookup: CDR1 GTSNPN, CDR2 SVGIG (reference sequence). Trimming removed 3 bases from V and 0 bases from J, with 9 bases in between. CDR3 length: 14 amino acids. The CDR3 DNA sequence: TGTGCCTGGAGCTCAGGAAACTCTGGAAACACCATATATTTT. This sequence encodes CAWSSGNSGNTIYF.

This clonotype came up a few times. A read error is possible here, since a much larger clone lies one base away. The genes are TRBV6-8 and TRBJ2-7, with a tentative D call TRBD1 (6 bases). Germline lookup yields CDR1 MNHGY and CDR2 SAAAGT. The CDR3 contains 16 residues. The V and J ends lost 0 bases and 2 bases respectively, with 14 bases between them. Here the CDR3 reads CASSYSPHRAPYEQYF. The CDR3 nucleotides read TGTGCCAGCAGTTACTCTCCCCACAGGGCCCCCTACGAGCAGTACTTC.

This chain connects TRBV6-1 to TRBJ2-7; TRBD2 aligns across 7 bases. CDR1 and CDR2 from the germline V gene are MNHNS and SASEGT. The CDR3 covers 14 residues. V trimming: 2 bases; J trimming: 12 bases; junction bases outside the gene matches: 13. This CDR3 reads CASSEFSGPYERYF. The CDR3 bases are TGTGCCAGCAGTGAATTTAGCGGGCCCTACGAGAGGTACTTC.

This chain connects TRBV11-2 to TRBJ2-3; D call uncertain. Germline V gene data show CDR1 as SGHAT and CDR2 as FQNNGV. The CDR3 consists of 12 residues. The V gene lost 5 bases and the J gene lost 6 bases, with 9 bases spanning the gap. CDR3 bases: TGTGCCAGCAGCCCGGCACTTGATACGCAGTATTTT. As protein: CASSPALDTQYF.

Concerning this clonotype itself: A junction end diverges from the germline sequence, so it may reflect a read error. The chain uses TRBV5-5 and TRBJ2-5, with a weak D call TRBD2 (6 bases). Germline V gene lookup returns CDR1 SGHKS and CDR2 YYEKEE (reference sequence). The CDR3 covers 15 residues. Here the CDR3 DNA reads TGTGCCAGCAGCCCCTGGGCGGGGCAAACAGAGACCCAATACTTC. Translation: CASSPWAGQTETQYF.

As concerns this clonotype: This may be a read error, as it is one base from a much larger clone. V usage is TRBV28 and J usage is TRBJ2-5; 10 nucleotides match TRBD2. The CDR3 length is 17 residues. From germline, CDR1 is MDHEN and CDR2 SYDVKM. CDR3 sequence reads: CASSLLAGAGYQETQCF. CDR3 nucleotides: TGTGCCAGCAGTTTACTAGCGGGGGCCGGGTACCAAGAGACCCAGTGCTTC.

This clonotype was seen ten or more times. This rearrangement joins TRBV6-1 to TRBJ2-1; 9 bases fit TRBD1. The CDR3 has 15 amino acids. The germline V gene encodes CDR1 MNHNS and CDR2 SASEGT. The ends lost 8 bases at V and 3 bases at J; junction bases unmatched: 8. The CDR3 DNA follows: TGTGCCAGCGTTGCTCGGACAGGGGACTACAATGAGCAGTTCTTC. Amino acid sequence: CASVARTGDYNEQFF.

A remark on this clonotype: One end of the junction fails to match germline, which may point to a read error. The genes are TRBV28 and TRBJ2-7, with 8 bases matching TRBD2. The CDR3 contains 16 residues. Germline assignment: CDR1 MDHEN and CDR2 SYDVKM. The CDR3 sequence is CAGSLGRGASRYEQYF. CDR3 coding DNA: TGTGCCGGCAGTTTAGGGCGGGGGGCCTCCCGCTACGAGCAGTACTTC.